The 8 T cell receptor beta chains in this list originate from one sample, sequenced in a study of identical twins. TCRdb redid the calling of the 5' RACE reads with MiXCR, one entry per CDR3 protein. The repertoire holds more than 1.5 million distinct CDR3 sequences, with about 31% as singletons. Sequenced material: cord blood. These TCRs come from a newborn girl in good health.

There are a few counts of this clonotype. The chain has TRBV7-2 and TRBJ1-1; D uncertain. With 2 bases removed from V and 8 bases from J, the gap between germline ends came to 18 bases. This CDR3 is 15 amino acids long. Looked up from germline, CDR1 is SGHTA and CDR2 is FQGNSA. This chain's CDR3 is CASSLPRASKTEAFF. As DNA, the CDR3 is TGTGCCAGCAGCTTACCGAGGGCCAGTAAAACAGAAGCTTTCTTT.

The chain joins TRBV4-2 to TRBJ2-7; D might be TRBD1 (5 bases). The CDR3 contains 13 residues. Germline-derived CDR1 and CDR2 are LGHNA and YNFKEQ. Trimming took off 3 bases at V and 6 bases at J, with 12 bases between the two ends. In nucleotides, the CDR3 is TGTGCCAGCAGCCAGGCCACAGGAGTCGAGCAGTACTTC. Translating gives CASSQATGVEQYF.

The V call is TRBV12-3 or TRBV12-4, the J call TRBJ2-5; possible D gene TRBD2, 5 bases. This CDR3 spans 16 amino acids. V dropped 3 bases and J dropped 4 bases, with 18 bases sitting between them. DNA of the CDR3: TGTGCCAGCAGTTTCTCCCCAGAGGGATCCGGAGAGACCCAGTACTTC. Protein: CASSFSPEGSGETQYF.

The chain carries TRBV10-3 and TRBJ2-4; 12 bases map to TRBD2. Near its end, the DNA agrees better with TRBJ2-7, so the J call may be wrong. This CDR3 spans 17 amino acids. The germline gives CDR1 ENHRY, CDR2 SYGVKD. In DNA form, the CDR3 reads TGTGCCATCAGTGAGGGACTAGCGGGGCCCGTCCGCTACGAGCAGTACTTC. This translates into CAISEGLAGPVRYEQYF.

This clonotype appeared a few times. V is TRBV21-1 and J is TRBJ1-2. TRBV21-1 is marked as a pseudogene. The CDR3 runs to 15 residues. DNA of the CDR3: TGTGCCAGCAGCAGCTCAGGCTACGCTAACTATGGCTACACCTTC. Translating gives CASSSSGYANYGYTF.

This chain connects TRBV7-2 to TRBJ2-7; D ambiguous. Germline V gene lookup returns CDR1 SGHTA and CDR2 FQGNSA. V was trimmed by 1 base and J by 5 bases, leaving 9 bases between them. This CDR3 region has 13 residues. In DNA form, the CDR3 reads TGTGCCAGCAGCTTAGTGATTATCGACGAGCAGTACTTC. It is translated as CASSLVIIDEQYF.

This clonotype was seen only a few times. This sequence joins TRBV3-1 and TRBJ2-7; D is unclear. CDR1 and CDR2 (germline): LGHDT, YNNKEL (reference sequence). There are 12 residues in the CDR3. The V gene lost 3 bases and the J gene lost 4 bases, with 7 bases spanning the gap. The DNA for the CDR3 is TGTGCCAGCAGCCAGTCTGATTACGAGCAGTACTTC. Its translation is CASSQSDYEQYF.

The CDR3 DNA sequence: TGTGCCAGCAGCTTCGGGACCAGAAACATTCAGTACTTC. Translating it yields CASSFGTRNIQYF. The V gene is TRBV5-6, the J gene TRBJ2-4, with D perhaps being TRBD1 or TRBD2 (5 bases each). Germline V gene sequence: CDR1 SGHDT, CDR2 YYEEEE. The CDR3 is 13 amino acids. V dropped 2 bases and J dropped 6 bases, with 9 bases sitting between them.